This note documents a single T cell receptor beta chain sequence. This entry comes from a study of blood T cell repertoires in COVID-19. Study processing details: Estimation of nucleated cell counts was performed using reference gene primer amplification. TCRdb keeps only in-frame clones here, not all; method: immunoSEQ multiplex PCR. For V, J and clone size, that table is used; D and trimming come from the DNA. The data contain 20,000 to 30,000 clones, more than 80% of them seen just once; the ten biggest clones take up roughly 7.4%. Germline V CDR1 and CDR2: SGHTA, FQGNSA. With 0 bases clipped from V and 7 bases from J, the junction kept 5 bases outside the gene matches. The CDR3 runs 15 residues.

The receptor's source is a human donor in a cohort sampled during active COVID-19. This chain joins TRBV7-2 and TRBJ2-2; 7 bases align to TRBD1. The specimen sequenced was peripheral blood. The CDR3 DNA reads TGTGCCAGCAGCTTAGCGGCAGGGGGTCTCGGGGAGCTGTTTTTT. Its protein product is CASSLAAGGLGELFF. The full variable domain, its missing parts supplied by reference TRBV7-2 and TRBJ2-2, is GAGVSQSPSNKVTEKGKDVELRCDPISGHTALYWYRQSLGQGLEFLIYFQGNSAPDKSGLPSDRFSAERTGGSVSTLTIQRTQQEDSAVYLCASSLAAGGLGELFFGEGSRLTVL.